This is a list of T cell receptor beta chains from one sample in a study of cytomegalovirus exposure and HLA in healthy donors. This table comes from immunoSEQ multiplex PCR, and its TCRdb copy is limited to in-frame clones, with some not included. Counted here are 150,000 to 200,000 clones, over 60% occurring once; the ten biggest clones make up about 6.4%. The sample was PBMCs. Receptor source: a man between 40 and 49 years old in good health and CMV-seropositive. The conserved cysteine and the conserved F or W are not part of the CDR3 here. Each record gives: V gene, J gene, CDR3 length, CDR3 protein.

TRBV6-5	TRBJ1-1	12	ASSEELFGTEAF
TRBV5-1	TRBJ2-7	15	ASSYGLAGERPYEQY
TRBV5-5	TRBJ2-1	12	ASSWEGPRNEQF
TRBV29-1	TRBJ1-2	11	SVRQGFTYGYT
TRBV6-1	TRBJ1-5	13	ASSARDGGHQPQH
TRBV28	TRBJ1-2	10	ASTGTAGGYT
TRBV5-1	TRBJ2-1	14	ASSLAGESSYNEQF
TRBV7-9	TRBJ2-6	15	SSSLLAGGPGANVLT
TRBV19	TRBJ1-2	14	ASSIAPDRVNYGYT
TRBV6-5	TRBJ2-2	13	ASSGQGAGTGELF
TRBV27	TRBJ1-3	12	ASSPGSSGNTIY
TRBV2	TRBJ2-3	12	ASRRTDFPDTQY
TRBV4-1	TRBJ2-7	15	ASSRGARAGGSYEQY
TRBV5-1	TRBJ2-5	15	ASSPGTSGRASETQY
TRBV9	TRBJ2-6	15	ASSDPRTGAGANVLT
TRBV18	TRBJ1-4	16	ASPTDGQVRSTNEKLF
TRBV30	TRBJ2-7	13	AWRAELPYNYEQY